Below are 5 T cell receptor beta chains sequenced from a single sample in a study of PD-1 blockade in classical Hodgkin lymphoma. Some clones are missing from TCRdb's copy, which holds only in-frame ones; the method was immunoSEQ multiplex PCR. The table shows 13,000 or so clones, with roughly 80% occurring only once. The time point was: cycle 4 day 1 (C4D1), after about 6 weeks of nivolumab. Relapses following autologous stem cell transplantation were seen in all patients, with brentuximab vedotin exposure varying. The specimen comprised peripheral blood mononuclear cells (PBMCs), sampled before the fourth cycle of nivolumab. The receptors were gathered from a human donor with classical Hodgkin lymphoma.

This chain links TRBV6-5 with TRBJ2-5; D remains ambiguous. Germline V CDR1 and CDR2: MNHEY, SVGAGI. V lost 10 bases, J lost 5 bases, and 8 bases lay in between. The CDR3 loop spans 10 amino acids. CDR3 DNA: TGTGCCAAATTAACGGAGACCCAGTACTTC. It specifies CAKLTETQYF.

The genes are TRBV11-2 and TRBJ2-2; 10 bases line up with TRBD1. The germline V gene encodes CDR1 SGHAT and CDR2 FQNNGV. Germline trimming cut 5 bases from V and 6 bases from J; bases unmatched to any gene: 6. The CDR3 length is 15 residues. CDR3 protein: CASSAGTGVSGELFF. The DNA for the CDR3 is TGTGCCAGCAGCGCCGGGACAGGGGTGTCCGGGGAGCTGTTTTTT.

The gene calls are TRBV4-2 and TRBJ1-4, with 8 bases fitting TRBD1. The CDR3 loop spans 17 amino acids. V gave up 0 bases and J gave up 8 bases; unmatched junction bases: 11. Germline V gene lookup returns CDR1 LGHNA and CDR2 YNFKEQ. CDR3 region: CASSQDKYRGDGEKLFF. In DNA form, the CDR3 reads TGTGCCAGCAGCCAAGATAAGTACAGGGGGGATGGAGAAAAACTGTTTTTT.

The chain uses TRBV25-1 and TRBJ2-7; the D is unclear. Per the germline V gene, CDR1 is MGHDK and CDR2 is SYGVNS. This CDR3 has 12 amino acids. V was pared by 5 bases and J by 5 bases, with 10 bases between. CDR3 in amino acids: CASSNGENEQYF. DNA of the CDR3: TGTGCCAGCAGTAACGGAGAAAACGAGCAGTACTTC.

The V and J genes are TRBV7-2 and TRBJ2-6, with D unresolved. The CDR3 totals 16 residues. CDR1 is SGHTA, CDR2 FQGNSA, per germline. With 6 bases removed from V and 0 bases from J, the gap between germline ends came to 12 bases. CDR3 sequence reads: CASSPTRLSGANVLTF. Written as DNA, the CDR3 is TGTGCCAGCAGTCCCACACGGCTCTCTGGGGCCAACGTCCTGACTTTC.